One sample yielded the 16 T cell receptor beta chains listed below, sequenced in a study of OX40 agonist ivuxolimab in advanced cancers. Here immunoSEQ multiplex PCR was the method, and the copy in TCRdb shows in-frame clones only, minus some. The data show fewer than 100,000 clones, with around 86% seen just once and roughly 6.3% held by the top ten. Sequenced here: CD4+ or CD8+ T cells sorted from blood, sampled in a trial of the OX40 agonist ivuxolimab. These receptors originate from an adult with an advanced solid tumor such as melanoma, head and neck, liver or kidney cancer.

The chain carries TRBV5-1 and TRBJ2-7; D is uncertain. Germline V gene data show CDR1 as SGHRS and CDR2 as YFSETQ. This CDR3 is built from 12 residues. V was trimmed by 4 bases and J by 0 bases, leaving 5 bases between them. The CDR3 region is CASSQSSYEQYF. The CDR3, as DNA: TGCGCCAGCAGCCAGAGCTCCTACGAGCAGTACTTC.

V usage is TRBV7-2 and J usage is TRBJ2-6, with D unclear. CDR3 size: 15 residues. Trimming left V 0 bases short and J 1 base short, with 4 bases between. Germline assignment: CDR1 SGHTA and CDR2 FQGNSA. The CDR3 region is CASSLAQSGANVLTF. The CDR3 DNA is TGTGCCAGCAGCTTAGCACAGTCTGGGGCCAACGTCCTGACTTTC.

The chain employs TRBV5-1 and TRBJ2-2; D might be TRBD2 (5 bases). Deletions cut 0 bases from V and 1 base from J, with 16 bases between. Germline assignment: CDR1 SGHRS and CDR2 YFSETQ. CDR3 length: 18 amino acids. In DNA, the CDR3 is TGCGCCAGCAGCTTGGGTGCAGGAGGCCTGATGAACACCGGGGAGCTGTTTTTT. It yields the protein CASSLGAGGLMNTGELFF.

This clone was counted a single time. This CDR3 reads CASKVDVAYNYGYTF. CDR3 coding DNA: TGTGCCAGCAAGGTAGATGTAGCCTATAACTATGGCTACACCTTC. The chain is built from TRBV2 and TRBJ1-2; D ambiguous. V lost 7 bases and J lost 1, with 16 bases in between. The germline V gene encodes CDR1 SNHLY and CDR2 FYNNEI. The CDR3 is 15 amino acids.

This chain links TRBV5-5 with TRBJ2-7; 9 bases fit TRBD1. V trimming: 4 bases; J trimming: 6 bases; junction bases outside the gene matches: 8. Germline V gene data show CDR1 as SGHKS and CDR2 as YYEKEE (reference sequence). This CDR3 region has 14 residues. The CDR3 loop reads CASSRNRGLGEQYF. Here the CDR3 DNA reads TGTGCCAGCAGCCGGAACAGGGGGCTGGGCGAGCAGTACTTC.

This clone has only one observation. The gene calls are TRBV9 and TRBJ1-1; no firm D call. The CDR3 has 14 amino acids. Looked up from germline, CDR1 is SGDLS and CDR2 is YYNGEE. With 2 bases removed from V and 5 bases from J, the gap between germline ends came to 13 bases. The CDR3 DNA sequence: TGTGCCAGCAGCGTGGTGGGCGCATGGACTGAAGCTTTCTTT. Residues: CASSVVGAWTEAFF.

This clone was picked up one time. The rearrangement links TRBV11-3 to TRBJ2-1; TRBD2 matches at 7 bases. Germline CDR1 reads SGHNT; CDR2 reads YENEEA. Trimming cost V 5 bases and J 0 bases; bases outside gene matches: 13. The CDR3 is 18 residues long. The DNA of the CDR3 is TGTGCCAGCAGCGACGCTCATAGCGGGTCAAGCTCCTACAATGAGCAGTTCTTC. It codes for CASSDAHSGSSSYNEQFF.

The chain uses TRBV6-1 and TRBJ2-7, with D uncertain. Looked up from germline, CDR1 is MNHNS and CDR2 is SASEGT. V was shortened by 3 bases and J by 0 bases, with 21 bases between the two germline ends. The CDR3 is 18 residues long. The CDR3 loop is CASSDGRPNTLLSYEQYF. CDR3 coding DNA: TGTGCCAGCAGTGACGGCAGGCCCAACACCCTCCTCTCCTACGAGCAGTACTTC.

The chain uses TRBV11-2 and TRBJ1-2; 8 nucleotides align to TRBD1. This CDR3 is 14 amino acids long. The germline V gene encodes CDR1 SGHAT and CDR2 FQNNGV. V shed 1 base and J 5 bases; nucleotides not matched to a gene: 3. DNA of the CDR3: TGTGCCAGCAGCTTAGCAGGGGGCAGATATGGCTACACCTTC. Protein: CASSLAGGRYGYTF.

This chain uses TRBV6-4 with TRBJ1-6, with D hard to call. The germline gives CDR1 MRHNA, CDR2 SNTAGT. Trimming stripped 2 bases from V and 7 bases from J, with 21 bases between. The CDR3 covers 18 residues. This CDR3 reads CASSDPLYAFGWNSPLHF. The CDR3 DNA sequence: TGTGCCAGCAGTGACCCCCTCTACGCGTTCGGGTGGAATTCACCCCTCCACTTT.

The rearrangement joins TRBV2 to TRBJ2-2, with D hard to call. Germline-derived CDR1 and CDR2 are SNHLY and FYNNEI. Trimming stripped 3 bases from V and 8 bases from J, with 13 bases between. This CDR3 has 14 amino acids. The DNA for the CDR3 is TGTGCCAGCAGTGATGTCCGGGTCGGAGGGGAGCTGTTTTTT. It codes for CASSDVRVGGELFF.

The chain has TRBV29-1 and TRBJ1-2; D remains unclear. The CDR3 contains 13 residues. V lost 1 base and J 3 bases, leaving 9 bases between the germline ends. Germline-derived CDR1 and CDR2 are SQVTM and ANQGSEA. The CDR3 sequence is CSVEGGAYYGYTF. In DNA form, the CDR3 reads TGCAGCGTTGAAGGGGGAGCCTACTATGGCTACACCTTC.

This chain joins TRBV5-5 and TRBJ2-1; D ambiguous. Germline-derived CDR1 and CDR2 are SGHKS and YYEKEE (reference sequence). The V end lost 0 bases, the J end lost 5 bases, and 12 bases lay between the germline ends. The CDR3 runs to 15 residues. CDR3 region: CASSLDLSRHNEQFF. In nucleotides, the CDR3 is TGTGCCAGCAGCTTGGACCTATCGAGGCACAATGAGCAGTTCTTC. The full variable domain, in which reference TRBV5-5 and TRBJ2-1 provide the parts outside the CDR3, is DAGVTQSPTHLIKTRGQQVTLRCSPISGHKSVSWYQQVLGQGPQFIFQYYEKEERGRGNFPDRFSARQFPNYSSELNVNALLLGDSALYLCASSLDLSRHNEQFFGPGTRLTVL.

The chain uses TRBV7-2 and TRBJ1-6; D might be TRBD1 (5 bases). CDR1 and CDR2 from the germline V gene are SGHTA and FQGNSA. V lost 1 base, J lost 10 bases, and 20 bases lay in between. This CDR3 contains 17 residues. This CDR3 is CASSLGGQGSIPSPLHF. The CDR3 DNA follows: TGTGCCAGCAGCTTAGGGGGCCAGGGATCAATTCCATCACCCCTCCACTTT.

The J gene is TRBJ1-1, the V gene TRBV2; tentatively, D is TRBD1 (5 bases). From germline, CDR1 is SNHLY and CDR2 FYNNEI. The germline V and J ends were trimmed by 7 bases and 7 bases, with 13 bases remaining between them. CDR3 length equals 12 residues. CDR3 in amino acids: CASNPGGIEAFF. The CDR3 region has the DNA TGTGCCAGCAACCCTGGGGGGATTGAAGCTTTCTTT.

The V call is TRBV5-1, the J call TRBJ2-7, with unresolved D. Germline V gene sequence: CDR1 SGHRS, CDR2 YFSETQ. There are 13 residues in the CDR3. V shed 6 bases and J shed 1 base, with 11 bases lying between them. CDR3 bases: TGCGCCAGCACGGCAGCCGTTTCCTACGAGCAGTACTTC. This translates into CASTAAVSYEQYF.